These 27 T cell receptor beta chains came from one sample sequenced in a study of memory B cells and T cells in multiple sclerosis. CFSE-dim autoproliferating and CFSE-high non-proliferating T cells from unstimulated culture were sequenced separately. Roughly 5.2x10^7 CFSE-labeled PBMCs were cultured less than 8 days unstimulated, then replicate wells were pooled. The table came from immunoSEQ multiplex PCR; TCRdb's copy has only in-frame clones and leaves some out. The sample includes roughly 30,000 clones, approximately 85% of them seen just once. These receptors have no identified antigens. Input material: PBMCs from blood kept in culture. The receptor source for this set is a human donor with multiple sclerosis.

The rearrangement uses TRBV7-3 and TRBJ2-2; D gene uncertain. Germline CDR1 SGHTA, CDR2 FQGTGA. This CDR3 has 15 amino acids. V lost 5 bases to trimming and J lost 6 bases, with 16 bases between them. The CDR3 loop reads CASSAQFGWAGELFF. As DNA, the CDR3 is TGTGCCAGCAGCGCCCAGTTTGGCTGGGCCGGGGAGCTGTTTTTT.

This clone has only one observation. The chain joins TRBV28 to TRBJ1-4, with 10 nucleotides matching TRBD1. The J segment lost 8 bases and the V segment lost 7 bases, leaving 13 bases of the junction unmatched. Germline-derived CDR1 and CDR2 are MDHEN and SYDVKM. The CDR3 covers 16 residues. The CDR3 sequence is CASTQRGQGGGEKLFF. The CDR3 DNA reads TGTGCCAGCACCCAACGAGGACAGGGGGGAGGAGAAAAACTGTTTTTT.

The chain's CDR3 is CASSVQGYTQYF. The DNA for the CDR3 is TGTGCCAGCAGTGTCCAGGGGTATACGCAGTATTTT. The chain employs TRBV6-5 and TRBJ2-3, with a tentative D call TRBD1 (6 bases). The germline CDR1 and CDR2 sequences are MNHEY and SVGAGI. The germline V and J ends were trimmed by 5 bases and 7 bases, with 10 bases remaining between them. The CDR3 is 12 amino acids.

V and J are TRBV7-7 and TRBJ2-3; D is tentatively TRBD1 or TRBD2 (5 bases each). The germline V gene encodes CDR1 SSHAT and CDR2 FNYEAQ (reference sequence). This CDR3 spans 15 amino acids. The V gene lost 5 bases and the J gene lost 3 bases, with 15 bases spanning the gap. CDR3 sequence: CASSKGTRDTDTQYF. The CDR3 DNA reads as TGTGCCAGCAGCAAAGGGACCCGGGATACAGATACGCAGTATTTT. Variable domain in full (rest from reference TRBV7-7 and TRBJ2-3): GAGVSQSPRYKVTKRGQDVTLRCDPISSHATLYWYQQALGQGPEFLTYFNYEAQPDKSGLPSDRFSAERPEGSISTLTIQRTEQRDSAMYRCASSKGTRDTDTQYFGPGTRLTVL.

This chain joins TRBV18 and TRBJ1-1, with 7 bases lining up with TRBD1. The V gene's germline CDR1 is KGHSH and CDR2 LQKENI. This CDR3 comprises 16 residues. Unmatched junction bases numbered 13, after V lost 6 bases and J lost 3 bases. CDR3 protein: CASSRTRQGGDTEAFF. CDR3 nucleotide sequence: TGTGCCAGCTCCCGAACCCGACAGGGTGGGGACACTGAAGCTTTCTTT.

The rearrangement links TRBV25-1 to TRBJ1-2; 7 bases map to TRBD1. The CDR3 contains 16 residues. After removal of 4 bases from V and 4 bases from J, the junction contained 12 bases not matched to a gene. Looked up from germline, CDR1 is MGHDK and CDR2 is SYGVNS. For the CDR3, the DNA is TGTGCCAGCAGTGGCCGGGACAGCAAGATACTCTATGGCTACACCTTC. Amino acid sequence: CASSGRDSKILYGYTF.

Worth noting for this clone: Other DNA sequences within the sample encode an identical CDR3. The chain employs TRBV11-2 and TRBJ2-5; D is ambiguous. The V gene lost 0 bases and the J gene lost 5 bases, with 4 bases spanning the gap. The CDR3 is 12 residues long. Germline CDR1 SGHAT, CDR2 FQNNGV. CDR3 sequence reads: CASSLEPETQYF. The CDR3 bases are TGTGCCAGCAGCTTAGAACCCGAGACCCAGTACTTC.

This clone was counted only a few times. The chain uses TRBV7-2 and TRBJ2-7; 9 bases are shared with TRBD1. The CDR3 is 14 residues long. The germline CDR1 and CDR2 sequences are SGHTA and FQGNSA. Trimming at V came to 5 bases and at J to 3 bases, leaving 5 bases not matched to a gene. The CDR3 loop reads CASSPQTGGYEQYF. The CDR3 bases are TGTGCCAGCAGCCCCCAGACAGGGGGCTACGAGCAGTACTTC.

The CDR3 loop reads CASSFEGRETQYF. The CDR3 region has the DNA TGTGCCAGCAGCTTCGAGGGGAGAGAGACCCAGTACTTC. The V call is TRBV7-3, the J call TRBJ2-5, with D tentatively TRBD1 or TRBD2 (5 bases each). CDR1 and CDR2 (germline): SGHTA, FQGTGA. CDR3 length equals 13 residues. The germline V and J ends were trimmed by 3 bases and 4 bases, with 9 bases remaining between them.

The chain links TRBV5-1 to TRBJ2-2, with 8 bases that match TRBD1. The V segment lost 2 bases and the J segment 4 bases; nucleotides outside the gene matches: 4. The CDR3 extends over 15 amino acids. Germline V gene lookup returns CDR1 SGHRS and CDR2 YFSETQ. The DNA for the CDR3 is TGCGCCAGCAGCTTCATCCAGGGGGCCACCGGGGAGCTGTTTTTT. Translation: CASSFIQGATGELFF.

The DNA of the CDR3 is TGCGCCAGCAGCTTACAGGGGCCGGGCACTGAAGCTTTCTTT. As protein: CASSLQGPGTEAFF. This chain connects TRBV5-1 to TRBJ1-1; 7 bases are a match to TRBD1. The germline V gene has CDR1 SGHRS and CDR2 YFSETQ. The CDR3 has 14 amino acids. V dropped 2 bases and J dropped 4; count of bases not matched to a gene: 5.

The chain combines TRBV12-5 with TRBJ2-7, with TRBD2 as a possible D gene (7 bases). The V and J ends lost 2 bases and 5 bases respectively, with 22 bases between them. Germline V CDR1 and CDR2: LGHNT, FRNRAP. The CDR3 has 17 residues. CDR3 region: CASGLSQGGGHFNEQYF. As DNA, the CDR3 is TGTGCTAGTGGTTTGTCCCAAGGGGGAGGGCACTTCAACGAGCAGTACTTC.

The chain has TRBV9 and TRBJ2-3; 12 positions match TRBD2. The CDR3 loop spans 16 amino acids. The V gene end was trimmed by 0 bases and the J gene end by 6 bases; junction bases not matched to a gene: 5. Germline lookup yields CDR1 SGDLS and CDR2 YYNGEE. CDR3 loop: CASSVASGRAGDTQYF. In DNA form, the CDR3 reads TGTGCCAGCAGCGTAGCTAGCGGGAGGGCCGGGGATACGCAGTATTTT.

Here the CDR3 DNA reads TGTGCCAGTAGAGGGGTGACCTACGAGCAGTACTTC. Amino acids: CASRGVTYEQYF. The genes are TRBV19 and TRBJ2-7, with TRBD1 as a possible D gene (5 bases). Germline V gene lookup returns CDR1 LNHDA and CDR2 SQIVND (reference sequence). V was pared by 6 bases and J by 2 bases, with 8 bases between. The CDR3 extends over 12 amino acids.

The CDR3 here is CASSSSGRETDGYTF. CDR3 in DNA: TGTGCCAGCAGCTCGTCGGGCAGGGAAACGGATGGCTACACCTTC. The rearrangement uses TRBV7-3 and TRBJ1-2, with D maybe TRBD1 (5 bases). Germline V gives CDR1 SGHTA, CDR2 FQGTGA. V lost 4 bases, J lost 6 bases, and 18 bases lay in between. The CDR3 totals 15 residues.

This clone has just a few counts. This chain connects TRBV29-1 to TRBJ2-6, with TRBD1 matching over 8 bases. This CDR3 has 16 amino acids. Germline CDR1 and CDR2: SQVTM and ANQGSEA. CDR3 sequence: CTLREDRAPGANVLTF. For the CDR3, the DNA is TGCACCCTGCGAGAGGACAGGGCCCCTGGGGCCAACGTCCTGACTTTC.

The chain links TRBV4-1 to TRBJ1-2, with D uncertain. Trimming pared 6 bases from V and 4 bases from J, leaving 12 bases between. The CDR3 contains 13 residues. CDR1 MGHRA and CDR2 YSYEKL come from the germline V gene. For the CDR3, the DNA is TGCGCCAGCAGTCCGGACGGCATCTATGGCTACACCTTC. This translates into CASSPDGIYGYTF.

The chain employs TRBV19 and TRBJ2-5; D uncertain. The germline V gene has CDR1 LNHDA and CDR2 SQIVND (reference sequence). V was shortened by 3 bases and J by 5 bases, with 13 bases between the two germline ends. The CDR3 is made up of 14 amino acids. CDR3 coding DNA: TGTGCCAGTAGTATTCGGGCTCAATTGGAGACCCAGTACTTC. This translates into CASSIRAQLETQYF.

This clone was recorded once. The CDR3 spells CASSLTRTGSSYEQYF. The CDR3 DNA reads TGTGCCAGCAGTTTAACTCGGACAGGGAGCTCCTACGAGCAGTACTTC. J is TRBJ2-5 and V is TRBV28; 8 nucleotides agree with TRBD1. The last part of the DNA fits TRBJ2-7 better; the J call may be wrong. The CDR3 contains 16 residues. Per the germline V gene, CDR1 is MDHEN and CDR2 is SYDVKM.

The genes are TRBV11-2 and TRBJ2-7; possibly TRBD2 for D (6 bases). This CDR3 comprises 16 residues. CDR1 is SGHAT, CDR2 FQNNGV, per germline. Trimming stripped 5 bases from V and 3 bases from J, with 20 bases between. CDR3 sequence (DNA): TGTGCCAGCAGCACGCCCGCGGGACGGCTCCGCTACGAGCAGTACTTC. This encodes CASSTPAGRLRYEQYF.

This clone was seen a few times. A much larger clone sits a single nucleotide away, making a read error possible. V is TRBV7-3 and J is TRBJ2-7; D not resolved. This CDR3 has 13 residues. V gave up 2 bases and J gave up 0 bases, with 5 bases separating them. The germline gives CDR1 SGHTA, CDR2 FQGTGA. CDR3 in amino acids: CASSLASSYEQYF. CDR3 sequence (DNA): TGTGCCAGCAGCTTAGCCAGCTCCTACGAGCAGTACTTC.

The rearrangement links TRBV5-4 to TRBJ2-4, with 16 bases aligning to TRBD2. This CDR3 is 19 amino acids long. Germline CDR1 SGHNT, CDR2 YYREEE (reference sequence). V gave up 4 bases and J gave up 1 base; unmatched junction bases: 8. Written as DNA, the CDR3 is TGTGCCAGCAGCAAAGGGACTAGCGGGGGGGAAGTGGCCAAAAACATTCAGTACTTC. It translates to CASSKGTSGGEVAKNIQYF.

The chain combines TRBV5-1 with TRBJ2-2; TRBD1 is a possible D gene (5 bases). The CDR3 has 15 amino acids. Looked up from germline, CDR1 is SGHRS and CDR2 is YFSETQ. With 0 bases removed from V and 1 base from J, the gap between germline ends came to 7 bases. CDR3: CASSLAGKNTGELFF. CDR3 DNA: TGCGCCAGCAGCTTGGCAGGGAAGAACACCGGGGAGCTGTTTTTT.

The genes are TRBV9 and TRBJ1-2; TRBD1 matches at 7 bases. The CDR3 has 18 residues. The V segment lost 0 bases and the J segment 1 base; nucleotides outside the gene matches: 12. Per germline, CDR1 SGDLS and CDR2 YYNGEE. This chain's CDR3 is CASSVGFFGGQNNYGYTF. For the CDR3, the DNA is TGTGCCAGCAGCGTAGGGTTTTTTGGGGGACAGAATAACTATGGCTACACCTTC.

The rearrangement joins TRBV19 to TRBJ2-2; 9 bases are a match to TRBD1. V shed 10 bases, J shed 4 bases, and the junction held 13 bases outside the gene matches. Germline lookup yields CDR1 LNHDA and CDR2 SQIVND (reference sequence). The CDR3 has 16 residues. The CDR3 DNA reads as TGTGCCAATATTGATGCCCGGGACAGGGTCACCGGGGAGCTGTTTTTT. It translates to CANIDARDRVTGELFF. The whole variable domain, remainder taken from reference TRBV19 and TRBJ2-2, is DGGITQSPKYLFRKEGQNVTLSCEQNLNHDAMYWYRQDPGQGLRLIYYSQIVNDFQKGDIAEGYSVSREKKESFPLTVTSAQKNPTAFYLCANIDARDRVTGELFFGEGSRLTVL.

The CDR3 loop reads CASSQVYQGADTEAFF. CDR3 bases: TGCGCCAGCAGCCAAGTCTACCAGGGGGCGGACACTGAAGCTTTCTTT. This chain connects TRBV4-1 to TRBJ1-1; TRBD1 agrees at 8 bases. The junction had 7 bases not matched to a gene; V was cut back by 1 base and J by 3 bases. Per the germline V gene, CDR1 is MGHRA and CDR2 is YSYEKL. This CDR3 region has 16 residues.

This rearrangement joins TRBV27 to TRBJ1-4; D uncertain. Per the germline V gene, CDR1 is MNHEY and CDR2 is SMNVEV (reference sequence). V lost 3 bases and J lost 8, with 13 bases in between. The CDR3 is made up of 14 amino acids. CDR3 nucleotide sequence: TGTGCCAGCAGTTTCCAGGCCGAAGGGGAAAAACTGTTTTTT. Its protein product is CASSFQAEGEKLFF.